This T cell receptor beta chain was observed in a study of long-term antiretroviral therapy in people with HIV. The germline V gene encodes CDR1 MGHRA and CDR2 YSYEKL. The CDR3 spans 17 residues. Trimming stripped 3 bases from V and 4 bases from J, with 19 bases between. Sequencing relied on immunoSEQ assay v3.0, run at survey level. Profiled with immunoSEQ multiplex PCR; TCRdb holds only in-frame clones, not every one. In the table there are around 21,000 clones, 82% of which are singletons. Participants who had HIV were, without exception, treated in the United States. This rearrangement joins TRBV4-1 to TRBJ2-1, with D perhaps TRBD1 or TRBD2 (5 bases each). This receptor was obtained from a man aged 50 or older with HIV. Source: unsorted PBMCs, taken at the start of antiretroviral therapy. CDR3 DNA sequence: TGCGCCAGCAGCCAGGCTGGGGCGGGCGGCCCTTACAATGAGCAGTTCTTC. Translation gives CASSQAGAGGPYNEQFF.